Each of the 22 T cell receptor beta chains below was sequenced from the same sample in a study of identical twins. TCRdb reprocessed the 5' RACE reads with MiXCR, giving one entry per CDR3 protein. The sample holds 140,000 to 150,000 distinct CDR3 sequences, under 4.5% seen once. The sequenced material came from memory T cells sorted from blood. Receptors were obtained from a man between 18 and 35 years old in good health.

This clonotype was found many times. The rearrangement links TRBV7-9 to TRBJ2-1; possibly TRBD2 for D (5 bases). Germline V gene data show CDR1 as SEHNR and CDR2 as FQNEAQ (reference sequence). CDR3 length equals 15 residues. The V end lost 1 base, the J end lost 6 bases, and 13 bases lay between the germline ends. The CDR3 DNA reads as TGTGCCAGCAGCTTAGTTACTAGTAGGCCCAATGAGCAGTTCTTC. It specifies CASSLVTSRPNEQFF. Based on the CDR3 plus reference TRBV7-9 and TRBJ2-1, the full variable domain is DTGVSQNPRHKITKRGQNVTFRCDPISEHNRLYWYRQTLGQGPEFLTYFQNEAQLEKSRLLSDRFSAERPKGSFSTLEIQRTEQGDSAMYLCASSLVTSRPNEQFFGPGTRLTVL.

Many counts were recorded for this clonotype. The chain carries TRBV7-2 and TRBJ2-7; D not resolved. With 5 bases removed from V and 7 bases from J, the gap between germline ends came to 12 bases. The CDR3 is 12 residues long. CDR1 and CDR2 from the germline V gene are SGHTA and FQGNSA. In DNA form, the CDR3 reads TGTGCCAGCAGCCAAACCCCCGGGGAGCAGTACTTC. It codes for CASSQTPGEQYF. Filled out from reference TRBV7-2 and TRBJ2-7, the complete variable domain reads GAGVSQSPSNKVTEKGKDVELRCDPISGHTALYWYRQSLGQGLEFLIYFQGNSAPDKSGLPSDRFSAERTGGSVSTLTIQRTQQEDSAVYLCASSQTPGEQYFGPGTRLTVT.

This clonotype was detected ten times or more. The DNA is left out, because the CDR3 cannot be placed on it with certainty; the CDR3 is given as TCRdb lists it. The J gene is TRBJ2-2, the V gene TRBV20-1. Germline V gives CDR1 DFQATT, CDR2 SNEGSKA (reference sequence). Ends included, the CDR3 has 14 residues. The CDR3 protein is CSARKTGTPGSCFF.

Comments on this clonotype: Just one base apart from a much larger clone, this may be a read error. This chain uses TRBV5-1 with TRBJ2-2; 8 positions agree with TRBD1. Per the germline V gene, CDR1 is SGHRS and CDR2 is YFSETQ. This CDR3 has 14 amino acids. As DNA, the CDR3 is TGCACCAGCAGACCACAGGGGGGCGCCGGGGAGCTGTTTTTT. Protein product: CTSRPQGGAGELFF.

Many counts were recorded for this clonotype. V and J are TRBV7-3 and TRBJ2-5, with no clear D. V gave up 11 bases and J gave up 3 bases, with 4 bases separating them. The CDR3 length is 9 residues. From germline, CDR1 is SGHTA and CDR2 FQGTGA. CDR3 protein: CAWEETQYF. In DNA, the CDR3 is TGTGCCTGGGAAGAGACCCAGTACTTC.

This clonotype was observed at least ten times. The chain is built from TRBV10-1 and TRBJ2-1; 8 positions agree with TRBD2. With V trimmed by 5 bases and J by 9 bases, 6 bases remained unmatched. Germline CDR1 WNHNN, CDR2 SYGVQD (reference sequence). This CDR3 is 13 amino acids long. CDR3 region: CASSFVSGSEQFF. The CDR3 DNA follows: TGCGCCAGCAGTTTTGTCAGCGGGAGTGAGCAGTTCTTC.

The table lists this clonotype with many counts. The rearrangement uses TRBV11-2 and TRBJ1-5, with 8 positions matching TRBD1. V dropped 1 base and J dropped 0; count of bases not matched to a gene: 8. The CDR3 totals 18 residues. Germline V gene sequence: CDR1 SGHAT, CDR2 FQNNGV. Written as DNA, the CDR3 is TGTGCCAGCAGCTTAGTAAGGCAGGGGGCACATAGCAATCAGCCCCAGCATTTT. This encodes CASSLVRQGAHSNQPQHF.

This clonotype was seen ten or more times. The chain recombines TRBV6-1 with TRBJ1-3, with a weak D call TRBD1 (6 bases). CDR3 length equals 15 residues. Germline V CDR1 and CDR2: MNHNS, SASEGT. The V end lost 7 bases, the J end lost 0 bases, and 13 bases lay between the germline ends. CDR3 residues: CASILGGASGNTIYF. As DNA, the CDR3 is TGTGCCAGCATCCTGGGGGGGGCCTCTGGAAACACCATATATTTT.

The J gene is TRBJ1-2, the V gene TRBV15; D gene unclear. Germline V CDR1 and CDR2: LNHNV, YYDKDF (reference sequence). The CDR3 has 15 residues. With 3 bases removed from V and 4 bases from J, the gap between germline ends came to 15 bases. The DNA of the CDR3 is TGTGCCACCAGCAGTTGGGTTTGGGGAGGCTATGGCTACACCTTC. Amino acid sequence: CATSSWVWGGYGYTF.

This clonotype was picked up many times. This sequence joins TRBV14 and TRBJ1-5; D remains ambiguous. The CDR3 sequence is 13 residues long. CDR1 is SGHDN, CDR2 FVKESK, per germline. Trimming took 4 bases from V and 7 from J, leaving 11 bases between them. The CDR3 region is CASSPRRGQPQHF. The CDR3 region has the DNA TGTGCCAGCAGCCCAAGACGTGGGCAGCCCCAGCATTTT. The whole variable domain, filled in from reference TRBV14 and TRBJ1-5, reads EAGVTQFPSHSVIEKGQTVTLRCDPISGHDNLYWYRRVMGKEIKFLLHFVKESKQDESGMPNNRFLAERTGGTYSTLKVQPAELEDSGVYFCASSPRRGQPQHFGDGTRLSIL.

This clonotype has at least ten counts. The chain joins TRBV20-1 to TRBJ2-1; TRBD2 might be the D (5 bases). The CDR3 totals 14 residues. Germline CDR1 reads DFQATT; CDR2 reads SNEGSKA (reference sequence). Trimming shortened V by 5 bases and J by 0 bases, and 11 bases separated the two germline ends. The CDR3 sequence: CSAVALSSYNEQFF. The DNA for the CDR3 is TGCAGTGCTGTAGCGCTCAGCTCCTACAATGAGCAGTTCTTC.

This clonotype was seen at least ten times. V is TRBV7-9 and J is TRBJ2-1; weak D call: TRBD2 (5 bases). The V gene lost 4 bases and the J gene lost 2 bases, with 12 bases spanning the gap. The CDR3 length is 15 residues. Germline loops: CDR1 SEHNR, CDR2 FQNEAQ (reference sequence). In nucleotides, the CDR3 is TGTGCCAGCAGCTCAACCAGCGGAACCTACAATGAGCAGTTCTTC. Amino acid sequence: CASSSTSGTYNEQFF.

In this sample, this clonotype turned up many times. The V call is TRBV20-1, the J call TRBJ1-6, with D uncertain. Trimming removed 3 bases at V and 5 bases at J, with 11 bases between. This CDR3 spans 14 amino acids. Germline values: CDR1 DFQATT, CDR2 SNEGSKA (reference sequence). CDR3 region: CSARDDGDNSPLHF. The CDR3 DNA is TGCAGTGCTAGGGATGATGGAGATAATTCACCCCTCCACTTT.

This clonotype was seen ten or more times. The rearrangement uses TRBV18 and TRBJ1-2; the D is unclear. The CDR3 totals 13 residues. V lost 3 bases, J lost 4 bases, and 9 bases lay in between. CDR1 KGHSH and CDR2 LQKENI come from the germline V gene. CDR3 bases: TGTGCCAGCTCACCCGGCGAGCTCTATGGCTACACCTTC. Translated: CASSPGELYGYTF.

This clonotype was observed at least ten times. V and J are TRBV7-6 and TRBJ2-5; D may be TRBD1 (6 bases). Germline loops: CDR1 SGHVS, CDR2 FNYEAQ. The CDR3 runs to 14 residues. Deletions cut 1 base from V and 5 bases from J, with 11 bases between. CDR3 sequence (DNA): TGTGCCAGCAGCTTAGGGACTCAGGGGGAGACCCAGTACTTC. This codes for CASSLGTQGETQYF.

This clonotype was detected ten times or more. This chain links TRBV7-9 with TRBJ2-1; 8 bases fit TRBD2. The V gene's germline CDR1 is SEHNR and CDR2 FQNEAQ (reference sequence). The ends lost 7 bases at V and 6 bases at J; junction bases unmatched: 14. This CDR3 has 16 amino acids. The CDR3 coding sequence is TGTGCCAGCACCCCATCGAGCGGGAGTAGGAGCAATGAGCAGTTCTTC. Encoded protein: CASTPSSGSRSNEQFF.

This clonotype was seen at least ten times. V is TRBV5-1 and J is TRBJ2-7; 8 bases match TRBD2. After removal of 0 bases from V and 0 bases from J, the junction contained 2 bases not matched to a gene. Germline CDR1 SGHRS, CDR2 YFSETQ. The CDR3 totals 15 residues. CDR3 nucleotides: TGCGCCAGCAGCTTGGAAAGCGGGAGCTCCTACGAGCAGTACTTC. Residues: CASSLESGSSYEQYF.

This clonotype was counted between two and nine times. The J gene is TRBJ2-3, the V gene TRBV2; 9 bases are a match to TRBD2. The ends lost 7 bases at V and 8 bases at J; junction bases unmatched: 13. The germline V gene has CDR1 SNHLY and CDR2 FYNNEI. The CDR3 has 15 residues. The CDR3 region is CASTYLLAGPGTQYF. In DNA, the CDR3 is TGTGCCAGCACGTACTTACTAGCGGGTCCGGGTACGCAGTATTTT.

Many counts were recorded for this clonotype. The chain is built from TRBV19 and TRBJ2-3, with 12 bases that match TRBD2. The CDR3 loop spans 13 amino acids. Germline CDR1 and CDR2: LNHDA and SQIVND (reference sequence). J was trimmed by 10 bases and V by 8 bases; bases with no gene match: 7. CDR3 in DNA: TGTGCCAGTCGGCCTAGCGGGAGGGCCGCGCAGTATTTT. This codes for CASRPSGRAAQYF.

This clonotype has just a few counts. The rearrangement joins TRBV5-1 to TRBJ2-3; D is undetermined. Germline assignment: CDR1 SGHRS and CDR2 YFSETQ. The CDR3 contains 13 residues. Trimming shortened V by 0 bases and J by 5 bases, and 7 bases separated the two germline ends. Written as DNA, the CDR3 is TGCGCCAGCAGCTTGGCGGTACTAGATACGCAGTATTTT. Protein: CASSLAVLDTQYF.

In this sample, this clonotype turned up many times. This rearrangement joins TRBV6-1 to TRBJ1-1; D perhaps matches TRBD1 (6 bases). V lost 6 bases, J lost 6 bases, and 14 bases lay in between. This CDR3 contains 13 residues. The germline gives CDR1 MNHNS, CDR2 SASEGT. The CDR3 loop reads CASRDPGGPEAFF. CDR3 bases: TGTGCCAGCAGGGACCCGGGGGGGCCTGAAGCTTTCTTT.

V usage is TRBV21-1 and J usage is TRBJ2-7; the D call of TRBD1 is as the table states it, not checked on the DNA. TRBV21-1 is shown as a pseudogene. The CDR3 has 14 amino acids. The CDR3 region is CASSNVGAALEQYF. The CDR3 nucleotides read TGTGCCAGCAGCAACGTTGGGGCCGCTCTCGAGCAGTACTTC.